This T cell receptor (beta chain) was recorded in a study of T-cell reconstitution after alpha-beta-depleted transplantation in children. Findings and caveats of the study: There were some patients whose high TCRbeta diversity at day 60 came from surviving recipient T cells and thymic progenitors. By one year post-transplant, T-cell counts and diversity largely arose from T cells that were newly produced. Several hundred graft clones that had expanded were reportedly the source of alpha-beta T cells about two months after transplant.

TCRbeta library construction was performed incorporating unique molecular identifiers. Each CDR3 protein gets one entry after TCRdb re-called the PCR reads with MiXCR. The sample shows about 870,000 distinct CDR3 sequences, less than 20% of them seen only once. On this clonotype: Its antigen is undetermined. One end of the junction fails to match germline, which may point to a read error.

CDR3 length: 17 amino acids. CDR1 and CDR2 from the germline V gene are KGHSH and LQKENI. This receptor was obtained from a male patient younger than 18 who had a stem cell transplant for acute lymphoblastic leukemia, so the T cells may come from the graft donor. This specimen was PBMCs, mostly from graft donor cells, taken 360 days after TCRalphabeta/CD19-depleted stem cell transplant. The J gene is TRBJ2-7, the V gene TRBV18; 16 nucleotides align to TRBD2. CDR3 region: CASSPRGLAGGPSTLDF. The CDR3 coding sequence is TGTGCCAGCTCACCACGGGGACTAGCGGGAGGGCCTTCTACTCTAGACTTC.